The entry below describes one TCR beta chain. Its antigen is unknown. These data are taken from a study of cytomegalovirus exposure and HLA in healthy donors. Broader study findings: Further analysis was carried out later, and it showed several of the most significant clusters appearing linked to common viral pathogens. Reports state that TCR beta sequences accurately predicted most subjects' HLA-A and HLA-B alleles.

V gave up 8 bases and J gave up 9 bases, with 23 bases separating them. This CDR3 spans 15 amino acids. The germline gives CDR1 MDHEN, CDR2 SYDVKM. Use of 60 Vbeta and 13 Jbeta primers characterized the PCR. Profiled with immunoSEQ multiplex PCR; TCRdb holds only in-frame clones, not every one. The sample lists roughly 84,000 clones; 63% were seen once. Sequencing used PBMCs. This receptor was taken from a woman aged 40 to 50 in good health and CMV-seropositive. The rearrangement uses TRBV28 and TRBJ2-1, with a tentative D call TRBD1 (7 bases). The CDR3 nucleotides read TGTGCCAGCGGTTCAGCAGGGGGAGGATTTGTTGAGCAGTTCTTC. Its protein product is CASGSAGGGFVEQFF.